These 27 T cell receptor beta chains were all obtained from the same sample, sequenced in a study of cytomegalovirus exposure and HLA in healthy donors. Primers for the PCR totalled 60 Vbeta and 13 Jbeta. Produced via immunoSEQ multiplex PCR; TCRdb's table is partial and in-frame only. The top ten clones hold 2.5% to 3% of a sample with 150,000 to 180,000 clones, 65% to 85% of them seen once. Specimen: PBMCs. All receptors derive from a man aged 18 to 30 in good health and CMV-seronegative.

The rearrangement links TRBV6-7 to TRBJ1-4; D unresolved. TRBV6-7 is an open reading frame whose function is uncertain. This CDR3 spans 11 amino acids. CDR3 sequence reads: CVRASNEKLFF. Here the CDR3 DNA reads TGTGTCAGAGCTTCTAATGAAAAACTGTTTTTT.

This chain joins TRBV28 and TRBJ2-7, with 7 bases matching TRBD1. The V segment lost 10 bases and the J segment 1 base; nucleotides outside the gene matches: 7. This CDR3 contains 13 residues. Germline values: CDR1 MDHEN, CDR2 SYDVKM. CDR3 coding DNA: TGTGCCATCTCATTACAGGGGTCCTACGAGCAGTACGTC. This gives the protein CAISLQGSYEQYV.

This rearrangement joins TRBV10-1 to TRBJ2-3, with D perhaps TRBD1 (6 bases). The CDR3 spans 13 residues. Per germline, CDR1 WNHNN and CDR2 SYGVQD (reference sequence). Trimming removed 4 bases at V and 6 bases at J, with 11 bases between. The CDR3 spells CASSGLTGDTQYF. Written as DNA, the CDR3 is TGCGCCAGCAGTGGGCTAACAGGGGATACGCAGTATTTT.

The rearrangement links TRBV9 to TRBJ1-3, with TRBD1 as a possible D gene (6 bases). Looked up from germline, CDR1 is SGDLS and CDR2 is YYNGEE. The CDR3 loop spans 15 amino acids. With 1 base removed from V and 4 bases from J, the gap between germline ends came to 12 bases. CDR3 coding DNA: TGTGCCAGCAGCGTAACGTCGGGGGGCGGAAACACCATATATTTT. It encodes CASSVTSGGGNTIYF.

A word on this clone: Sequence at one end of the junction differs from germline and may be a read error. The V call is TRBV13, the J call TRBJ2-4; 14 positions match TRBD2. The CDR3 length is 18 residues. In germline, CDR1 is PRHDT, CDR2 FYEKMQ (reference sequence). The CDR3 bases are TGTGCCAGCAGCCAATGGACTAGCGGGGGGATAGCCAAAAACAGTCAGTACTTC. As protein: CASSQWTSGGIAKNSQYF.

Turning to this clone: A junction end diverges from the germline sequence, so it may reflect a read error. The chain combines TRBV19 with TRBJ2-6, with 8 bases fitting TRBD1. Germline CDR1 and CDR2: LNHDA and SQIVND (reference sequence). The CDR3 consists of 16 residues. CDR3 sequence reads: CASSRRQGPGANGLTF. In DNA, the CDR3 is TGTGCCAGTAGTAGACGACAGGGGCCTGGGGCCAACGGCCTGACTTTC.

V is TRBV20-1 and J is TRBJ1-2; D may be TRBD1 (5 bases). The CDR3 is made up of 11 amino acids. The germline V gene encodes CDR1 DFQATT and CDR2 SNEGSKA (reference sequence). Between the trimmed V and J ends, which lost 7 bases and 4 bases, there was a span of 10 bases. The CDR3 sequence: CSGLGGYGYTF. The DNA for the CDR3 is TGCAGTGGTCTCGGGGGCTATGGCTACACCTTC.

The chain couples TRBV7-2 to TRBJ2-5, with D maybe TRBD1 (6 bases). The V and J ends lost 0 bases and 0 bases respectively, with 8 bases between them. Germline values: CDR1 SGHTA, CDR2 FQGNSA. The CDR3 has 15 amino acids. The CDR3 DNA reads as TGTGCCAGCAGCTTAGCGGGGGCGTACCAAGAGACCCAGTACTTC. Residues: CASSLAGAYQETQYF.

The chain combines TRBV19 with TRBJ2-1; a possible D gene is TRBD2 (6 bases). Germline CDR1 LNHDA, CDR2 SQIVND (reference sequence). V was clipped by 2 bases and J by 8 bases, with 19 bases between them. The CDR3 contains 16 residues. The CDR3 sequence is CASSIRLVASADEQFF. CDR3 DNA: TGTGCCAGTAGTATAAGGTTGGTGGCTAGCGCCGATGAGCAGTTCTTC.

The chain carries TRBV30 and TRBJ2-1; D is possibly TRBD1 (5 bases). CDR3 length: 15 residues. The germline V and J ends were trimmed by 0 bases and 8 bases, with 17 bases remaining between them. CDR1 GTSNPN and CDR2 SVGIG come from the germline V gene (reference sequence). CDR3 residues: CAWSVQGVGQYEQFF. The DNA for the CDR3 is TGTGCCTGGAGTGTACAAGGGGTCGGCCAATATGAGCAGTTCTTC.

V usage is TRBV4-2 and J usage is TRBJ1-6, with 7 nucleotides matching TRBD1. The CDR3 loop spans 16 amino acids. Germline assignment: CDR1 LGHNA and CDR2 YNFKEQ. V gave up 0 bases and J gave up 7 bases; unmatched junction bases: 6. In nucleotides, the CDR3 is TGTGCCAGCAGCCAAGAGACCCGGGACAGAAATTCACCCCTCCACTTT. This translates into CASSQETRDRNSPLHF.

This clone was observed a few times. The V call is TRBV4-1, the J call TRBJ1-3; 7 bases agree with TRBD1. Germline-derived CDR1 and CDR2 are MGHRA and YSYEKL. The CDR3 runs to 17 residues. The V segment lost 0 bases and the J segment 0 bases; nucleotides outside the gene matches: 5. The CDR3 loop is CASSQEWDSSSGNTIYF. CDR3 bases: TGCGCCAGCAGCCAAGAGTGGGACAGCTCCTCTGGAAACACCATATATTTT.

This chain connects TRBV7-5 to TRBJ1-1; the table's D call TRBD1 went unverified against the DNA. TRBV7-5 corresponds to a pseudogene. The CDR3 covers 16 residues. In DNA, the CDR3 is TGTGTCAGAAGCTTAGCCCCCAGGGGCATGAACACTGAAGCTTTCTTT. Amino acid sequence: CVRSLAPRGMNTEAFF.

CDR3 sequence reads: CASSEAQHRAGSGNTIYF. The CDR3 coding sequence is TGTGCCAGCAGTGAAGCCCAGCATAGGGCAGGGTCGGGAAACACCATATATTTT. The V call is TRBV6-1, the J call TRBJ1-3, with TRBD1 as a possible D gene (5 bases). Trimming cost V 0 bases and J 4 bases, with 19 bases left between them. The CDR3 is made up of 18 amino acids. Germline CDR1 MNHNS, CDR2 SASEGT.

The chain is built from TRBV2 and TRBJ2-2; perhaps TRBD1 as D (6 bases). V lost 7 bases and J lost 5, with 14 bases in between. CDR1 and CDR2 from the germline V gene are SNHLY and FYNNEI. This CDR3 has 14 amino acids. CDR3 DNA sequence: TGTGCCAGCAACCCAGGGGTTTATACCGGGGAGCTGTTTTTT. Encoded protein: CASNPGVYTGELFF.

The count of this clone is one. J is TRBJ2-5 and V is TRBV7-9, with TRBD1 as a possible D gene (6 bases). Matching the DNA end better, TRBJ2-7 makes the J call doubtful. The CDR3 runs 17 residues. The germline V gene has CDR1 SEHNR and CDR2 FQNEAQ (reference sequence). The CDR3 is CASSPQTGLLALYEQYF. CDR3 nucleotide sequence: TGTGCCAGCAGCCCCCAAACAGGGCTACTTGCTCTCTACGAGCAGTACTTC.

Remarks on this clone: Other DNA sequences within the sample encode an identical CDR3. The genes are TRBV12-1 and TRBJ2-7; the table's D call TRBD1 went unverified against the DNA. TRBV12-1 is an annotated pseudogene. CDR3 size: 13 residues. The CDR3 bases are TGTGCCAGTTATGGTAACGCAGGTCGGTTGCAGTACGTC. This gives the protein CASYGNAGRLQYV.

The DNA for the CDR3 is TGTGCCAGCAGCCCGCCTGGGGCTAGGGCTACCCTCGAGCAGTACTTC. This gives the protein CASSPPGARATLEQYF. The gene calls are TRBV5-4 and TRBJ2-7, with D tentatively TRBD1 (5 bases). The ends were cut back, 4 bases at V and 6 bases at J, with 23 bases in the middle. The CDR3 totals 16 residues. Germline V gives CDR1 SGHNT, CDR2 YYREEE (reference sequence).

This clone was recorded only once. J is TRBJ1-1 and V is TRBV6-5; 10 nucleotides agree with TRBD1. Germline CDR1 MNHEY, CDR2 SVGAGI. V lost 3 bases and J lost 1; bases outside the gene matches: 2. This CDR3 contains 15 residues. CDR3 amino acids: CASSYRTGGNTEAFF. The CDR3 nucleotides are TGTGCCAGCAGTTATCGGACAGGGGGGAACACTGAAGCTTTCTTT.

For this clone: A junction end diverges from the germline sequence, so it may reflect a read error. This chain uses TRBV7-9 with TRBJ1-1; 7 bases map to TRBD1. The CDR3 spans 18 residues. CDR1 SEHNR and CDR2 FQNEAQ come from the germline V gene (reference sequence). In nucleotides, the CDR3 is TGTGCCAGCGGCTTCCCAGGGAAGGACGACAGGGCCGGGGCTGAAGCTTTCTTT. It translates to CASGFPGKDDRAGAEAFF.

This clone has just one count. The gene calls are TRBV13 and TRBJ1-2, with D possibly TRBD1 on 5 matching bases. The V end lost 6 bases, the J end lost 11 bases, and 19 bases lay between the germline ends. The length of the CDR3 is 13 residues. The germline V gene encodes CDR1 PRHDT and CDR2 FYEKMQ (reference sequence). CDR3 DNA sequence: TGTGCCAGCAGACCTCAGGGTACGCGTGGGTACACCTTC. Translation gives CASRPQGTRGYTF.

The rearrangement uses TRBV19 and TRBJ2-1, with 8 bases that match TRBD1. Germline CDR1 is LNHDA and CDR2 is SQIVND (reference sequence). This CDR3 is built from 16 residues. Unmatched junction bases numbered 8, after V lost 5 bases and J lost 2 bases. The CDR3 DNA is TGTGCCAGTAGTTTCCGAGGACAGGGCCCCTACAATGAGCAGTTCTTC. It is translated as CASSFRGQGPYNEQFF. Variable domain in full (rest from reference TRBV19 and TRBJ2-1): DGGITQSPKYLFRKEGQNVTLSCEQNLNHDAMYWYRQDPGQGLRLIYYSQIVNDFQKGDIAEGYSVSREKKESFPLTVTSAQKNPTAFYLCASSFRGQGPYNEQFFGPGTRLTVL.

The rearrangement joins TRBV9 to TRBJ1-1; 8 nucleotides align to TRBD1. V gave up 3 bases and J gave up 2 bases; unmatched junction bases: 6. Germline CDR1 reads SGDLS; CDR2 reads YYNGEE. CDR3 size: 15 residues. DNA of the CDR3: TGTGCCAGCAGCGCCCAGGGGGCTCCTAACACTGAAGCTTTCTTT. Translating it yields CASSAQGAPNTEAFF.

This chain links TRBV6-5 with TRBJ1-1; TRBD1 might be the D (5 bases). The germline V gene has CDR1 MNHEY and CDR2 SVGAGI. This CDR3 is built from 14 residues. Trimming took off 4 bases at V and 5 bases at J, with 14 bases between the two ends. This CDR3 reads CASSWGRLGTEAFF. Written as DNA, the CDR3 is TGTGCCAGCAGTTGGGGCAGACTGGGGACTGAAGCTTTCTTT.

This clone was seen just once. V usage is TRBV7-9 and J usage is TRBJ2-7; 7 nucleotides align to TRBD1. CDR3 size: 13 residues. Germline CDR1 reads SEHNR; CDR2 reads FQNEAQ (reference sequence). The V and J ends lost 1 base and 5 bases, in that order; junction bases with no gene match: 2. The CDR3 here is CASSLGQGDEQYF. In DNA, the CDR3 is TGTGCCAGCAGCTTAGGACAGGGAGACGAGCAGTACTTC.

The chain joins TRBV28 to TRBJ2-7, with 7 bases aligning to TRBD1. Germline lookup yields CDR1 MDHEN and CDR2 SYDVKM. The CDR3 sequence is 15 residues long. V lost 2 bases and J lost 0; bases outside the gene matches: 4. CDR3 in DNA: TGTGCCAGCAGTTTACTGAGGGACAGCTCCTACGAGCAGTACGTC. This gives the protein CASSLLRDSSYEQYV.

The CDR3 protein is CASSELTDSYEQYV. CDR3 in DNA: TGTGCCAGCAGTGAACTGACAGACTCCTACGAGCAGTACGTC. The J gene is TRBJ2-7, the V gene TRBV6-5, with D possibly TRBD1 on 5 matching bases. V dropped 5 bases and J dropped 0 bases, with 11 bases sitting between them. The CDR3 length is 14 residues. Germline V CDR1 and CDR2: MNHEY, SVGAGI.